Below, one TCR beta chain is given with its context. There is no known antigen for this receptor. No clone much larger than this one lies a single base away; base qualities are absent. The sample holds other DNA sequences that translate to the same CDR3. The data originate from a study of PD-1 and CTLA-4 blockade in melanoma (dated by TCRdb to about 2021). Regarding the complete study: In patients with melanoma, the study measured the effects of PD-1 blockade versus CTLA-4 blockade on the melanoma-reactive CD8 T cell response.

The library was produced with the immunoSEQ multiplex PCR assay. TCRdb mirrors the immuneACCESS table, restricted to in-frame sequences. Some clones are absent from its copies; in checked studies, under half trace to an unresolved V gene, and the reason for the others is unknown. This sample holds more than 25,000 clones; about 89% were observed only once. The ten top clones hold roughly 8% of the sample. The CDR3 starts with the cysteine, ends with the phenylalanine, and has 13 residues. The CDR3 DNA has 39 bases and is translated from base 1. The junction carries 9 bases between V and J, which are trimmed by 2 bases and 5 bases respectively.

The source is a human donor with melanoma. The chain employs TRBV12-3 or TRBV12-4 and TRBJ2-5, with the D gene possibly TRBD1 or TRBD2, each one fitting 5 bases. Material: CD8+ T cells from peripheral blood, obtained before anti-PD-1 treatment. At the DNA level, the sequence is TGTGCCAGCAGTTTACCTGAGGGGGAGACCCAGTACTTC. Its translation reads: CASSLPEGETQYF.